This T cell receptor beta chain was found in a study of T-cell reconstitution after alpha-beta-depleted transplantation in children. Preparation of the TCRbeta library used unique molecular identifiers. TCRdb analysed the PCR reads with MiXCR anew, one entry per CDR3 protein. The sample lists about 540,000 distinct CDR3 sequences, around 16% occurring once. Trimming removed 3 bases from V and 15 bases from J; junction bases left unmatched: 6. The CDR3 loop spans 13 amino acids. Per germline, CDR1 SEHNR and CDR2 FQNEAQ (reference sequence). The source material was PBMCs from the stem cell graft donor, sampled from the stem cell graft. The TCR originated in a human donor who donated a stem cell graft to a child with acute lymphoblastic leukemia. The chain recombines TRBV7-9 with TRBJ2-1, with TRBD2 identical over 12 bases. CDR3 sequence (DNA): TGTGCCAGCAGCTTGACTAGCGGGAGTAGGGGGTTCTTC. As protein: CASSLTSGSRGFF. Drawing the rest from reference TRBV7-9 and TRBJ2-1, the complete variable domain is DTGVSQNPRHKITKRGQNVTFRCDPISEHNRLYWYRQTLGQGPEFLTYFQNEAQLEKSRLLSDRFSAERPKGSFSTLEIQRTEQGDSAMYLCASSLTSGSRGFFGPGTRLTVL.